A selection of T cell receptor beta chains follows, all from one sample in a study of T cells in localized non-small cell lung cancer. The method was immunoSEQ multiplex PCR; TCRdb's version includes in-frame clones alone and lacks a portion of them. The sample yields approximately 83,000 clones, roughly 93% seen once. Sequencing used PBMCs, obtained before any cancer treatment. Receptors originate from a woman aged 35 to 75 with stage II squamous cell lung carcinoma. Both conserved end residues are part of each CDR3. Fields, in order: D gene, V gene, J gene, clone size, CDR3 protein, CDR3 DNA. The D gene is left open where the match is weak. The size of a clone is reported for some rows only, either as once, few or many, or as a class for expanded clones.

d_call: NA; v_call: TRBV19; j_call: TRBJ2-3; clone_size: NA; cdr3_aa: CASSQGLRTDTQYF; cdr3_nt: TGTGCCAGTAGTCAGGGCCTGAGAACAGATACGCAGTATTTT
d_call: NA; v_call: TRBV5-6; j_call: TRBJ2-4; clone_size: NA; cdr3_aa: CASSSSGPVAKNIQYF; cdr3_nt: TGTGCCAGCAGCTCCAGTGGCCCGGTGGCCAAAAACATTCAGTACTTC
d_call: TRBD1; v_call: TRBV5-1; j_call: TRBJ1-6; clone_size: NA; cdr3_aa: CASSLDRDSPLHF; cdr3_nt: TGCGCCAGCAGCCTCGACAGGGATTCACCCCTCCACTTT
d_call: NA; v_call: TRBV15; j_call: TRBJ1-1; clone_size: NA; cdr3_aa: CATSRDRGGTEAFF; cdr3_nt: TGTGCCACCAGCAGAGATCGGGGGGGCACTGAAGCTTTCTTT
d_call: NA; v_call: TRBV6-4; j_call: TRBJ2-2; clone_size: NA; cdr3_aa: CASSLKGTGELFF; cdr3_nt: TGTGCCAGCAGCCTGAAGGGGACCGGGGAGCTGTTTTTT
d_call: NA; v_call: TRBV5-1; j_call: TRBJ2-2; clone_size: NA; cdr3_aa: CASSLGQNTGELFF; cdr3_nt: TGCGCCAGCAGCTTGGGGCAGAACACCGGGGAGCTGTTTTTT
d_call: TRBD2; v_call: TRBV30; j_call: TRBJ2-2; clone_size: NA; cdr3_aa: CACTRSPSGRAANTGELFF; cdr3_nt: TGTGCCTGTACGAGGAGTCCCAGCGGGAGGGCGGCGAACACCGGGGAGCTGTTTTTT
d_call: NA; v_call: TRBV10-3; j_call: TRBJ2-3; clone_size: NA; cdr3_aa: CAISSGQLTDTQYF; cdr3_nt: TGTGCCATCAGTTCTGGACAGTTGACGGATACGCAGTATTTT
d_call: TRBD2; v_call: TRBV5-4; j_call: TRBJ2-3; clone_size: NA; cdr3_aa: CASSLYGRGNTDTQYF; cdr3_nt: TGTGCCAGCAGCTTGTACGGGAGGGGTAACACAGATACGCAGTATTTT
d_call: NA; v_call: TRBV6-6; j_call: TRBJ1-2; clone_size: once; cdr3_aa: CASSYVGLNYGYTF; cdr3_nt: TGTGCCAGCAGTTACGTAGGCCTGAACTATGGCTACACCTTC